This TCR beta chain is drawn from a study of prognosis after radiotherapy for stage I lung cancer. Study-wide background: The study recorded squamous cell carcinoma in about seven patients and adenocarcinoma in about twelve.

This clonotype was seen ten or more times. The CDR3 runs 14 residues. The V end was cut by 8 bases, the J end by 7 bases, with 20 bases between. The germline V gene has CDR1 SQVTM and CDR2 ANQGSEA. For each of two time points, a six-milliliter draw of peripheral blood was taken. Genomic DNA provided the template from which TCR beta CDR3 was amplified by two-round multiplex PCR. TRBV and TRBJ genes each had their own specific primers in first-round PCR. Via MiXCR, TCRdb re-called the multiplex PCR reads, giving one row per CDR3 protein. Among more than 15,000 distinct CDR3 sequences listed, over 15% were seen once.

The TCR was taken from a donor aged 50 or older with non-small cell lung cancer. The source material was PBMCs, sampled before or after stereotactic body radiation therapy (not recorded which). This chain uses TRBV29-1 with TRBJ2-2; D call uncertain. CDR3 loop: CSFRGEATGGELFF. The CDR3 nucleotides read TGCAGCTTCCGAGGTGAGGCGACGGGCGGGGAGCTGTTTTTT.